Shown below are 7 T cell receptor beta chains from a single sample sequenced in a study of monozygotic twins with inflammatory bowel disease. TCRdb re-analyzed the 5' RACE reads; it lists each CDR3 protein once, without DNA. The table lists 420,000 or so distinct CDR3 sequences. The sequenced sample was blood. These receptors all stem from a human donor with ulcerative colitis or Crohn's disease, or a healthy co-twin of an affected twin (not recorded which).

The gene calls are TRBV25-1 and TRBJ1-2; the D call of TRBD1 rests on TCRdb alone, since no DNA is present to check it. The CDR3 contains 13 residues. Germline loops: CDR1 MGHDK, CDR2 SYGVNS. The CDR3 sequence: CASSERQGSGYTF.

The J gene is TRBJ2-3, the V gene TRBV27. This CDR3 is built from 14 residues. Germline V gene data show CDR1 as MNHEY and CDR2 as SMNVEV (reference sequence). The CDR3 loop is CASSLWKSGDTQYF.

The chain recombines TRBV12-3 or TRBV12-4 with TRBJ1-5; no DNA is available, so the TRBD1 call from TCRdb remains unchecked. The CDR3 runs 15 residues. CDR3 loop: CASSSRGARHQPQHF.

The chain joins TRBV11-1 to TRBJ2-3; TCRdb lists TRBD2, though no DNA is available to test this call. Germline V gives CDR1 SGHAT, CDR2 FQDESV (reference sequence). The CDR3 has 17 amino acids. CDR3 in amino acids: CASSQPRSGSSWDTQYF.

The V and J genes are TRBV3-1 and TRBJ2-7; TCRdb indicates TRBD1, and absent DNA this call remains unverified. The germline V gene encodes CDR1 LGHDT and CDR2 YNNKEL (reference sequence). This CDR3 spans 15 amino acids. The CDR3 sequence is CASSRNDRGGYEQYF.

V usage is TRBV19 and J usage is TRBJ1-5. The CDR3 sequence is 13 residues long. Germline assignment: CDR1 LNHDA and CDR2 SQIVND (reference sequence). The CDR3: CASSMGGNQPQHF.

The chain carries TRBV6-5 and TRBJ2-2; TCRdb lists TRBD2, though no DNA is available to test this call. The CDR3 totals 17 residues. From germline, CDR1 is MNHEY and CDR2 SVGAGI. The CDR3: CASKPWAGRPNTGELFF.